Below, 28 T cell receptor beta chains from the same sample are listed, as sequenced in a study of blood T cell repertoires in COVID-19. Only in-frame clones appear in the TCRdb table, and some are missing; sequencing was by immunoSEQ multiplex PCR. Among 210,000 or so clones listed, more than 70% were seen once. Sequencing was performed on peripheral blood. The receptors were sampled from a man over 45 with active or convalescent COVID-19.

This chain connects TRBV28 to TRBJ1-2; D not certain. Per germline, CDR1 MDHEN and CDR2 SYDVKM. The CDR3 contains 11 residues. Trimming stripped 2 bases from V and 8 bases from J, with 6 bases between. CDR3 protein: CASSLTEGYTF. CDR3 bases: TGTGCCAGCAGTTTAACCGAGGGCTACACCTTC.

The CDR3 loop reads CAISALGGGNGYTF. CDR3 DNA sequence: TGTGCCATCAGTGCCCTGGGGGGGGGAAATGGCTACACCTTC. The chain couples TRBV10-3 to TRBJ1-2; perhaps TRBD1 as D (5 bases). With 4 bases removed from V and 6 bases from J, the gap between germline ends came to 15 bases. Germline CDR1 and CDR2: ENHRY and SYGVKD. The CDR3 totals 14 residues.

The chain links TRBV29-1 to TRBJ1-1; no definite D call. The CDR3 spans 12 residues. CDR1 and CDR2 from the germline V gene are SQVTM and ANQGSEA. V shed 3 bases and J shed 1 base, with 6 bases lying between them. CDR3 bases: TGCAGCGTTGACAGACAGAACACTGAAGCTTTCTTT. It encodes CSVDRQNTEAFF. The variable domain in full, completed from reference TRBV29-1 and TRBJ1-1, reads SAVISQKPSRDICQRGTSLTIQCQVDSQVTMMFWYRQQPGQSLTLIATANQGSEATYESGFVIDKFPISRPNLTFSTLTVSNMSPEDSSIYLCSVDRQNTEAFFGQGTRLTVV.

The rearrangement uses TRBV7-9 and TRBJ2-7, with a tentative D call TRBD2 (5 bases). From germline, CDR1 is SEHNR and CDR2 FQNEAQ (reference sequence). The length of the CDR3 is 12 residues. V was pared by 5 bases and J by 2 bases, with 7 bases between. The CDR3 nucleotides are TGTGCCAGCAGCACCGGGGCCTACGAGCAGTACTTC. Its protein product is CASSTGAYEQYF.

A few counts support this clone. The chain links TRBV30 to TRBJ2-4, with D unresolved. V was clipped by 0 bases and J by 0 bases, with 15 bases between them. The CDR3 loop spans 17 amino acids. Germline CDR1 is GTSNPN and CDR2 is SVGIG (reference sequence). CDR3 loop: CAWSVMWAGEAKNIQYF. CDR3 sequence (DNA): TGTGCCTGGAGTGTGATGTGGGCAGGTGAAGCCAAAAACATTCAGTACTTC.

This chain joins TRBV5-4 and TRBJ1-2, with D uncertain. This CDR3 spans 17 amino acids. V was trimmed by 3 bases and J by 7 bases, leaving 25 bases between them. CDR1 is SGHNT and CDR2 is YYREEE in the germline V gene (reference sequence). The CDR3 sequence: CASSSDPGRGEIGGYTF. The CDR3 nucleotides are TGTGCCAGCAGCTCTGACCCGGGTCGCGGAGAGATTGGTGGCTACACCTTC.

The CDR3 region has the DNA TGCGCCAGTCTAGACAGTAACCAAGAGACCCAGTACTTC. It translates to CASLDSNQETQYF. This chain uses TRBV5-1 with TRBJ2-5; the D gene is possibly TRBD1 (5 bases). CDR3 length equals 13 residues. Trimming took 8 bases from V and 0 from J, leaving 11 bases between them. Germline CDR1 and CDR2: SGHRS and YFSETQ.

The V call is TRBV7-3, the J call TRBJ2-2, with TRBD1 as a possible D gene (5 bases). Trimming stripped 5 bases from V and 4 bases from J, with 8 bases between. Germline-derived CDR1 and CDR2 are SGHTA and FQGTGA. There are 13 residues in the CDR3. The CDR3 spells CASSNDSTGELFF. CDR3 sequence (DNA): TGTGCCAGCAGCAACGACAGCACCGGGGAGCTGTTTTTT.

The chain is built from TRBV6-2 or TRBV6-3 and TRBJ1-5; D gene ambiguous. Between the trimmed V and J ends, which lost 3 bases and 3 bases, there was a span of 12 bases. Germline lookup yields CDR1 MNHEY and CDR2 SVGEGT. The CDR3 has 15 amino acids. The CDR3 DNA follows: TGTGCCAGCAGTTATATGGGAGTCCCCAATCAGCCCCAGCATTTT. Translating gives CASSYMGVPNQPQHF.

J is TRBJ1-2 and V is TRBV19; D is uncertain. The CDR3 extends over 14 amino acids. V was pared by 7 bases and J by 2 bases, with 14 bases between. Germline-derived CDR1 and CDR2 are LNHDA and SQIVND (reference sequence). In nucleotides, the CDR3 is TGTGCCAGTAAGCCGGGGTACTCCAACTATGGCTACACCTTC. It yields the protein CASKPGYSNYGYTF.

The chain carries TRBV9 and TRBJ2-5; D may be TRBD1 (5 bases). This CDR3 region has 14 residues. The V gene's germline CDR1 is SGDLS and CDR2 YYNGEE. V lost 3 bases to trimming and J lost 4 bases, with 13 bases between them. The CDR3 sequence is CASSEGPGAETQYF. The CDR3, as DNA: TGTGCCAGCAGCGAGGGGCCGGGTGCAGAGACCCAGTACTTC. Filled out from reference TRBV9 and TRBJ2-5, the complete variable domain reads DSGVTQTPKHLITATGQRVTLRCSPRSGDLSVYWYQQSLDQGLQFLIQYYNGEERAKGNILERFSAQQFPDLHSELNLSSLELGDSALYFCASSEGPGAETQYFGPGTRLLVL.

V and J are TRBV5-1 and TRBJ2-1; 13 bases match TRBD2. With V trimmed by 4 bases and J by 9 bases, 7 bases remained unmatched. The CDR3 spans 15 residues. Germline CDR1 is SGHRS and CDR2 is YFSETQ. CDR3 amino acids: CASSLLAGGSAEQFF. DNA of the CDR3: TGCGCCAGCAGCCTACTAGCGGGGGGGTCTGCTGAGCAGTTCTTC.

The gene calls are TRBV4-1 and TRBJ2-2; 10 bases are a match to TRBD2. The germline CDR1 and CDR2 sequences are MGHRA and YSYEKL. The ends lost 5 bases at V and 7 bases at J; junction bases unmatched: 19. The CDR3 runs to 19 residues. CDR3 nucleotide sequence: TGCGCCAGCAGCTTCACAACAGAGCTACTAGCGGGACTTGACGGGGAGCTGTTTTTT. Protein product: CASSFTTELLAGLDGELFF.

The V gene is TRBV30, the J gene TRBJ1-1, with 7 bases lining up with TRBD1. CDR3 length: 13 residues. V gave up 4 bases and J gave up 5 bases; unmatched junction bases: 7. Per germline, CDR1 GTSNPN and CDR2 SVGIG (reference sequence). The CDR3, as DNA: TGTGCCTGGAAAAGGGACAGACGTACTGAAGCTTTCTTT. This encodes CAWKRDRRTEAFF.

V usage is TRBV5-8 and J usage is TRBJ1-2; D uncertain. The CDR3 totals 14 residues. The germline CDR1 and CDR2 sequences are SGHTS and YDEGEE. Deletions cut 5 bases from V and 3 bases from J, with 14 bases between. CDR3 sequence: CASRGSRHYYGYTF. CDR3 DNA: TGTGCCAGCAGGGGTTCGCGGCATTACTATGGCTACACCTTC. The full variable domain, rest sourced from reference TRBV5-8 and TRBJ1-2, is EAGVTQSPTHLIKTRGQQATLRCSPISGHTSVYWYQQALGLGLQFLLWYDEGEERNRGNFPPRFSGRQFPNYSSELNVNALELEDSALYLCASRGSRHYYGYTFGSGTRLTVV.

The J gene is TRBJ2-1, the V gene TRBV20-1; the match to TRBD2 covers 9 bases. CDR3 size: 15 residues. Unmatched junction bases numbered 10, after V lost 3 bases and J lost 7 bases. CDR1 is DFQATT and CDR2 is SNEGSKA in the germline V gene (reference sequence). The CDR3 DNA is TGCAGTGCTAGTTTGAAGCGGGGGGATGGAAATGAGCAGTTCTTC. Translation gives CSASLKRGDGNEQFF.

The chain links TRBV5-6 to TRBJ2-6; D is unresolved. CDR1 is SGHDT and CDR2 is YYEEEE in the germline V gene. This CDR3 is 16 amino acids long. Trimming took off 1 base at V and 1 base at J, with 9 bases between the two ends. CDR3 DNA: TGTGCCAGCAGCTTGTACGCAGGATCTGGGGCCAACGTCCTGACTTTC. Its translation is CASSLYAGSGANVLTF.

In this sample, this clone turned up a few times. The chain is built from TRBV20-1 and TRBJ1-2; D possibly corresponds to TRBD1 (5 bases). The CDR3 covers 12 residues. The germline V and J ends were trimmed by 3 bases and 8 bases, with 13 bases remaining between them. Germline V gene data show CDR1 as DFQATT and CDR2 as SNEGSKA (reference sequence). The CDR3 is CSASPLPGGYTF. CDR3 in DNA: TGCAGTGCTAGTCCCCTCCCAGGGGGCTACACCTTC.

This chain links TRBV5-6 with TRBJ1-6, with D perhaps TRBD1 (6 bases). Germline V gene lookup returns CDR1 SGHDT and CDR2 YYEEEE. Trimming stripped 2 bases from V and 4 bases from J, with 10 bases between. This CDR3 has 15 residues. CDR3 coding DNA: TGTGCCAGCAGCTTCAGGGGCCTTTATAATTCACCCCTCCACTTT. This translates into CASSFRGLYNSPLHF.

This clone showed up just a few times. The same CDR3 arises from other DNA sequences in this sample as well. The chain is built from TRBV6-1 and TRBJ1-5; 9 bases align to TRBD1. CDR3 length equals 16 residues. J was trimmed by 3 bases and V by 1 base; bases with no gene match: 4. The V gene's germline CDR1 is MNHNS and CDR2 SASEGT. The CDR3 nucleotides read TGTGCCAGCAGTGAAGTGGGACAGGGTTCCAATCAGCCCCAGCATTTT. This sequence encodes CASSEVGQGSNQPQHF.

The rearrangement links TRBV9 to TRBJ1-1, with D maybe TRBD1 (5 bases). Trimming removed 2 bases at V and 8 bases at J, with 13 bases between. The CDR3 runs to 13 residues. Germline CDR1 reads SGDLS; CDR2 reads YYNGEE. Written as DNA, the CDR3 is TGTGCCAGCAGCGTGAGGATCGGGGGGGAAGCTTTCTTT. Translation gives CASSVRIGGEAFF.

The chain combines TRBV12-5 with TRBJ2-2; 7 bases align to TRBD2. The CDR3 spans 16 residues. Germline V gives CDR1 LGHNT, CDR2 FRNRAP. The J segment lost 1 base and the V segment lost 2 bases, leaving 4 bases of the junction unmatched. In DNA, the CDR3 is TGTGCTAGTGGTTTGATAGGCGGGAGGAACACCGGGGAGCTGTTTTTT. Amino acid sequence: CASGLIGGRNTGELFF. Full variable domain (remainder filled in from reference TRBV12-5 and TRBJ2-2): DARVTQTPRHKVTEMGQEVTMRCQPILGHNTVFWYRQTMMQGLELLAYFRNRAPLDDSGMPKDRFSAEMPDATLATLKIQPSEPRDSAVYFCASGLIGGRNTGELFFGEGSRLTVL.

J is TRBJ2-1 and V is TRBV28, with TRBD1 as a possible D gene (6 bases). CDR3 length: 16 amino acids. The germline V gene has CDR1 MDHEN and CDR2 SYDVKM. Deletions cut 5 bases from V and 4 bases from J, with 18 bases between. CDR3 protein: CASSPKLGTFYNEQFF. CDR3 DNA sequence: TGTGCCAGCAGTCCTAAATTGGGGACATTTTACAATGAGCAGTTCTTC.

The V and J genes are TRBV18 and TRBJ2-5, with TRBD1 as a possible D gene (5 bases). The length of the CDR3 is 14 residues. V was cut by 1 base and J by 9 bases, with 15 bases left in between. Germline CDR1 is KGHSH and CDR2 is LQKENI. The CDR3 DNA is TGTGCCAGCTCACCACTGCAGGACAAGTTGTCCCAGTACTTC. Residues: CASSPLQDKLSQYF.

This rearrangement joins TRBV7-3 to TRBJ1-2; 12 bases fit TRBD1. Germline CDR1 reads SGHTA; CDR2 reads FQGTGA. The CDR3 runs to 15 residues. The ends lost 5 bases at V and 6 bases at J; junction bases unmatched: 7. DNA for the CDR3: TGTGCCAGCAGCCGTACGGGACAGGGGGCAGATGGCTACACCTTC. Amino acid sequence: CASSRTGQGADGYTF.

V usage is TRBV19 and J usage is TRBJ1-2; the match to TRBD1 covers 9 bases. The germline gives CDR1 LNHDA, CDR2 SQIVND (reference sequence). This CDR3 region has 14 residues. V shed 9 bases, J shed 1 base, and the junction held 6 bases outside the gene matches. The CDR3 protein is CARPGQGINYGYTF. For the CDR3, the DNA is TGTGCCAGACCGGGACAGGGTATTAACTATGGCTACACCTTC. Looking up the rest from reference TRBV19 and TRBJ1-2 gives the full variable domain: DGGITQSPKYLFRKEGQNVTLSCEQNLNHDAMYWYRQDPGQGLRLIYYSQIVNDFQKGDIAEGYSVSREKKESFPLTVTSAQKNPTAFYLCARPGQGINYGYTFGSGTRLTVV.

This clone is a singleton in its sample. The chain employs TRBV5-6 and TRBJ2-5; 8 positions agree with TRBD2. Germline V gene data show CDR1 as SGHDT and CDR2 as YYEEEE. V lost 5 bases and J lost 0; bases outside the gene matches: 3. The CDR3 spans 14 residues. The DNA for the CDR3 is TGTGCCAGCAGGCCAGCGGGGGACCAAGAGACCCAGTACTTC. This sequence encodes CASRPAGDQETQYF.

The CDR3 sequence is CASSLGPGTGVGLYGYTF. The CDR3 coding sequence is TGTGCCAGCAGCCTTGGTCCCGGGACAGGGGTAGGCCTCTATGGCTACACCTTC. The chain employs TRBV3-1 (or the pseudogene TRBV3-2) and TRBJ1-2; 10 bases agree with TRBD1. CDR3 size: 18 residues. With V trimmed by 4 bases and J by 4 bases, 15 bases remained unmatched. Per germline, CDR1 LGHDT and CDR2 YNNKEL (reference sequence).